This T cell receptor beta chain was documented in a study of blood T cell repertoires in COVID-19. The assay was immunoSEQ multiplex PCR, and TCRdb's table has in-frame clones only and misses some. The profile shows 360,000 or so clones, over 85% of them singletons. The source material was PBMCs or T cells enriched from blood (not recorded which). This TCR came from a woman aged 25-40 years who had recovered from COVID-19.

The chain's CDR3 is CASSLAGVGYEQYF. DNA for the CDR3: TGTGCCAGCAGCTTAGCGGGAGTTGGGTACGAGCAGTACTTC. The chain uses TRBV11-3 and TRBJ2-7, with a tentative D call TRBD2 (6 bases). Between the trimmed V and J ends, which lost 1 base and 4 bases, there was a span of 11 bases. This CDR3 has 14 amino acids. From germline, CDR1 is SGHNT and CDR2 YENEEA.